One and the same sample provided the 7 T cell receptor beta chains below, sequenced in a study of identifying expanded T cells in peripheral blood. The assay was immunoSEQ multiplex PCR, and TCRdb's table has in-frame clones only and misses some. The table includes around 75,000 clones, roughly nine tenths detected once. Sequenced sample: blood. The receptors were gathered from a person aged 18-69 years in good health.

CDR3 loop: CSVSSLNTEAFF. The CDR3 nucleotides read TGCAGCGTCTCGTCCCTGAACACTGAAGCTTTCTTT. The V gene is TRBV29-1, the J gene TRBJ1-1; D gene unclear. V lost 6 bases and J 0 bases, leaving 8 bases between the germline ends. The CDR3 is 12 amino acids. Germline V CDR1 and CDR2: SQVTM, ANQGSEA.

This clone has just one count. The chain carries TRBV7-2 and TRBJ1-2, with 9 bases aligning to TRBD1. This CDR3 comprises 15 residues. After removal of 1 base from V and 4 bases from J, the junction contained 4 bases not matched to a gene. The germline CDR1 and CDR2 sequences are SGHTA and FQGNSA. The CDR3 protein is CASSLGTGGAYGYTF. In DNA form, the CDR3 reads TGTGCCAGCAGCTTAGGCACAGGGGGCGCCTATGGCTACACCTTC.

The rearrangement uses TRBV6-6 and TRBJ2-1; 11 nucleotides align to TRBD2. The CDR3 runs 16 residues. Trimming removed 0 bases from V and 5 bases from J; junction bases left unmatched: 3. CDR1 is MNHNY and CDR2 is SVGAGI in the germline V gene (reference sequence). The CDR3 sequence is CASSYSLAGGNNEQFF. CDR3 bases: TGTGCCAGCAGTTACTCTCTAGCGGGGGGCAACAATGAGCAGTTCTTC.

The chain combines TRBV6-5 with TRBJ2-7, with 7 bases identical to TRBD2. The germline V gene has CDR1 MNHEY and CDR2 SVGAGI. V shed 6 bases and J 6 bases; nucleotides not matched to a gene: 5. There are 12 residues in the CDR3. The CDR3 loop reads CASSPLAGEQYF. CDR3 bases: TGTGCCAGCAGCCCATTAGCGGGCGAGCAGTACTTC.

J is TRBJ1-3 and V is TRBV28, with D unresolved. This CDR3 is built from 14 residues. CDR1 is MDHEN and CDR2 is SYDVKM in the germline V gene. Trimming cost V 6 bases and J 0 bases, with 9 bases left between them. CDR3 coding DNA: TGTGCCAGCAGCCTGACCCTCTCTGGAAACACCATATATTTT. Translating it yields CASSLTLSGNTIYF.

This chain links TRBV18 with TRBJ2-5; D remains ambiguous. Germline values: CDR1 KGHSH, CDR2 LQKENI. This CDR3 is built from 12 residues. V lost 2 bases to trimming and J lost 5 bases, with 6 bases between them. The CDR3 region has the DNA TGTGCCAGCTCACCAACATCTGAGACCCAGTACTTC. Translated: CASSPTSETQYF. The variable domain in full, with the rest retrieved from reference TRBV18 and TRBJ2-5, is NAGVMQNPRHLVRRRGQEARLRCSPMKGHSHVYWYRQLPEEGLKFMVYLQKENIIDESGMPKERFSAEFPKEGPSILRIQQVVRGDSAAYFCASSPTSETQYFGPGTRLLVL.

The rearrangement links TRBV11-2 to TRBJ2-2, with 11 bases matching TRBD2. Germline loops: CDR1 SGHAT, CDR2 FQNNGV. V lost 5 bases, J lost 5 bases, and 4 bases stayed unmatched. The CDR3 totals 15 residues. The CDR3 loop is CASSILAGGTGELFF. In nucleotides, the CDR3 is TGTGCCAGCAGCATCTTAGCGGGGGGGACCGGGGAGCTGTTTTTT. The complete variable domain, with remaining parts taken from reference TRBV11-2 and TRBJ2-2, reads EAGVAQSPRYKIIEKRQSVAFWCNPISGHATLYWYQQILGQGPKLLIQFQNNGVVDDSQLPKDRFSAERLKGVDSTLKIQPAKLEDSAVYLCASSILAGGTGELFFGEGSRLTVL.